A selection of T cell receptor beta chains follows, all from one sample in a study of blood T cells in healthy people across ages. TCRdb reprocessed the 5' RACE reads via MiXCR and lists one record per CDR3 protein. The sample holds some 1 million distinct CDR3 sequences, roughly 45% seen once. Input material: blood. The receptors shown here come from a woman aged 60 to 75 in good health. The conserved cysteine and the conserved F or W are not part of the CDR3 here. Clone sizes are given selectively: once, few, many, or a class where the clone is expanded.

clone_size j_call v_call cdr3_aa
NA TRBJ2-1 TRBV12-3/TRBV12-4 ASSLAGPGGRVIEQF
NA TRBJ1-1 TRBV7-2 ASSLRDSSNTEAF
NA TRBJ2-5 TRBV12-3/TRBV12-4 ASSDQTSELYNEQY
NA TRBJ2-3 TRBV6-1 ASSESISTDTQY
NA TRBJ1-2 TRBV7-8 ASSPSDRWARGYT
NA TRBJ2-7 TRBV7-9 ASREGLAAEQY
NA TRBJ2-1 TRBV11-2 ASSESPGPAGEQF
many TRBJ2-5 TRBV12-3/TRBV12-4 ASSSHETQY
few TRBJ2-1 TRBV29-1 SDLRDKRNNEQF
NA TRBJ2-1 TRBV6-2/TRBV6-3 ASSGGLLVGEQF
few TRBJ2-1 TRBV20-1 SASPTLANEQF
NA NA TRBV5-6 ASSFISGHPYEQY
once TRBJ2-2 TRBV7-9 ASSSTVTNTGELF
NA NA TRBV5-1 ASSPSLADRYNEQY
NA TRBJ2-1 TRBV28 ASSLLVQVDNEQF
few TRBJ1-2 TRBV6-5 ASSYGAGVGRYT
NA TRBJ2-5 TRBV28 ASSPRDTVWEQY
NA TRBJ2-1 TRBV6-2/TRBV6-3 ASSYIRGGGNYNEQF
NA TRBJ2-7 TRBV20-1 SATGESGIDEQY
many TRBJ2-5 TRBV28 ASRATGTQETQY
few TRBJ2-7 TRBV12-5 ASGTGFTSFTVYEQY
NA TRBJ2-7 TRBV19 ASSKSFSYEQY
many TRBJ2-7 TRBV27 ASSSSGEQY
NA TRBJ2-2 TRBV9 ASSVRGPNTGELF
NA TRBJ2-1 TRBV29-1 SVEDLRAGGYNEQF
few TRBJ2-7 TRBV7-2 ASSTASGYEQY
NA TRBJ1-6 TRBV13 ASSSGSSGSPLH
NA TRBJ1-1 TRBV15 ATSSTGQGNTEAF
NA TRBJ2-1 TRBV20-1 SARGGLVGYNEQF
NA TRBJ2-2 TRBV9 ASSVAGAGVNTGELF
NA TRBJ2-1 TRBV11-2 ASSSARGQEQF
NA TRBJ1-5 TRBV20-1 SARTGLNQPQH
few TRBJ2-3 TRBV10-3 AISDRPTDTDTQY
NA TRBJ2-5 TRBV9 ASSARTGGAVEETQY
few TRBJ2-7 TRBV12-3/TRBV12-4 ASTDNRGHEQY
few TRBJ1-2 TRBV20-1 SAQWGVGYT
NA TRBJ2-3 TRBV15 ATSRDPVSTDTQY
NA TRBJ2-5 TRBV18 ASSPQGQGANEQY
many TRBJ2-1 TRBV24-1 ATSEDDRGPQF
NA TRBJ1-1 TRBV25-1 ASRKGQGDTEAF
few TRBJ2-5 TRBV27 ASKVLAGVGEQY
few TRBJ1-1 TRBV7-9 ASSTPPNTEAF
few TRBJ2-1 TRBV4-1 ASSQTLAGAYNEQF
NA NA TRBV5-1 ASSVTSGREETQY